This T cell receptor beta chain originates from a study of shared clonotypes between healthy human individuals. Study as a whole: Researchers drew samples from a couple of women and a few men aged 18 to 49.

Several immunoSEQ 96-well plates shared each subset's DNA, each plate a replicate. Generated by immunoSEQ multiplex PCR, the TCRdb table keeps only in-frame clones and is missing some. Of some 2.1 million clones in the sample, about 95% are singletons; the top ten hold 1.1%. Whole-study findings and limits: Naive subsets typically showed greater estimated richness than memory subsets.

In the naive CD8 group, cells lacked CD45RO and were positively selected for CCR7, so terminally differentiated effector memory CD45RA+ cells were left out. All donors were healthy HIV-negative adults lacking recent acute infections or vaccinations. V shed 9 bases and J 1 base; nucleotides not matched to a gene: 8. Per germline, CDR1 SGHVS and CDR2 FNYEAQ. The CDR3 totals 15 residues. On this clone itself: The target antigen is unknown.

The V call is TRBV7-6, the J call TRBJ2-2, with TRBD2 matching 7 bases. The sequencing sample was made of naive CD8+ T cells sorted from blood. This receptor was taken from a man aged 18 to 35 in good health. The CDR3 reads CASGGERENTGELFF. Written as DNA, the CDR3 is TGTGCCAGTGGGGGGGAAAGAGAGAACACCGGGGAGCTGTTTTTT. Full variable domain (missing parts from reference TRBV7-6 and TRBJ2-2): GAGVSQSPRYKVTKRGQDVALRCDPISGHVSLYWYRQALGQGPEFLTYFNYEAQQDKSGLPNDRFSAERPEGSISTLTIQRTEQRDSAMYRCASGGERENTGELFFGEGSRLTVL.